Listed below are T cell receptor beta chains from one sample, sequenced in a study of shared clonotypes between healthy human individuals. The repertoire was sequenced with immunoSEQ multiplex PCR; TCRdb's copy has only in-frame clones and lacks some. The sample holds roughly 2.6 million clones; more than 80% are singletons and the top ten take roughly 0.15%. Sequencing was carried out using naive CD4+ T cells sorted from blood. Receptor source: a man aged 18 to 35 in good health. The CDR3 runs from the conserved cysteine through the conserved F or W. The D gene is left open where the match is weak. Some rows have no size entry. The others give once, few or many, or a class for an expanded clone.

abundance	v_gene	d_gene	j_gene	CDR3aa	CDR3nt
few	TRBV2	TRBD1	TRBJ2-2	CASNLDRGFTGELFF	TGTGCCAGCAACTTGGACAGGGGTTTTACCGGGGAGCTGTTTTTT
NA	TRBV2	NA	TRBJ2-1	CASSEGPEQFF	TGTGCCAGCAGTGAAGGTCCGGAGCAGTTCTTC
NA	TRBV6-6	TRBD1	TRBJ2-7	CASSYPGQGSYEQYF	TGTGCCAGCAGCTACCCGGGACAGGGGAGCTACGAGCAGTACTTC
NA	TRBV5-1	NA	TRBJ2-3	CASSLAGNTDTQYF	TGCGCCAGCAGCTTGGCTGGCAACACAGATACGCAGTATTTT
once	TRBV10-3	TRBD1	TRBJ1-5	CAISESPQGAQPQHF	TGTGCCATCAGTGAGTCCCCTCAGGGGGCACAGCCCCAGCATTTT
once	TRBV14	NA	TRBJ2-5	CASSLLWQGEETQYF	TGTGCCAGCAGCTTGCTTTGGCAGGGTGAAGAGACCCAGTACTTC
NA	TRBV7-9	NA	TRBJ1-3	CASSLAAGTISGNTIYF	TGTGCCAGCAGCTTAGCGGCAGGGACTATCTCTGGAAACACCATATATTTT
NA	TRBV7-9	TRBD1	TRBJ1-2	CASSPTGGYGYTF	TGTGCCAGCAGCCCAACAGGGGGCTATGGCTACACCTTC
NA	TRBV11-3	TRBD2	TRBJ2-7	CASSPSGSIKGEQYF	TGTGCCAGCAGCCCGAGCGGGAGCATTAAGGGCGAGCAGTACTTC
NA	TRBV7-6	NA	TRBJ2-1	CASSFYGLNSYNEQFF	TGTGCCAGCAGCTTTTATGGGTTAAACTCCTACAATGAGCAGTTCTTC
NA	TRBV5-8	TRBD1	TRBJ2-2	CASSITGENTGELFF	TGTGCCAGCAGCATTACAGGGGAGAACACCGGGGAGCTGTTTTTT
NA	TRBV15	NA	TRBJ1-3	CATSRDRPAGNTIYF	TGTGCCACCAGCAGAGATCGGCCGGCTGGAAACACCATATATTTT
NA	TRBV2	TRBD1	TRBJ2-1	CASTPEGGEYNEQFF	TGTGCCAGCACCCCGGAAGGGGGCGAGTACAATGAGCAGTTCTTC
NA	TRBV7-9	NA	TRBJ1-6	CASSLQNNSPLHF	TGTGCCAGCAGCTTACAGAATAATTCACCCCTCCACTTT
NA	TRBV18	TRBD1	TRBJ1-2	CASSPTGENYGYTF	TGTGCCAGCTCGCCCACAGGGGAAAACTATGGCTACACCTTC
NA	TRBV6-5	NA	TRBJ2-3	CASSYSGQDTDTQYF	TGTGCCAGCAGTTACTCGGGGCAGGATACAGATACGCAGTATTTT
NA	TRBV6-5	TRBD1	TRBJ2-3	CASLDRSTDTQYF	TGTGCCAGCTTGGACAGGTCCACAGATACGCAGTATTTT
NA	TRBV18	NA	TRBJ2-5	CASSLRDGQETQYF	TGTGCCAGCTCACTACGGGACGGACAAGAGACCCAGTACTTC
NA	TRBV4-3	TRBD1	TRBJ2-3	CASSPDRDADTQYF	TGCGCCAGCAGCCCCGACAGGGATGCAGATACGCAGTATTTT
once	TRBV5-4	NA	TRBJ1-2	CASSLGSVGGGYGYTF	TGTGCCAGCAGCTTGGGAAGTGTCGGGGGCGGCTATGGCTACACCTTC
NA	TRBV18	NA	TRBJ2-1	CASSPPGQPNNEQFF	TGTGCCAGCTCACCACCGGGTCAGCCGAACAATGAGCAGTTCTTC
NA	TRBV28	NA	TRBJ1-6	CASSFRPYNSPLHF	TGTGCCAGCAGTTTTCGGCCTTATAATTCACCCCTCCACTTT
NA	TRBV18	TRBD2	TRBJ2-4	CASSPGLEVVNIQYF	TGTGCCAGCTCACCGGGACTAGAGGTCGTCAACATTCAGTACTTC
NA	TRBV6-6	TRBD1	TRBJ1-1	CASRDGTGRRGTEAFF	TGTGCCAGCAGAGACGGGACAGGGAGAAGGGGCACTGAAGCTTTCTTT
NA	TRBV7-9	TRBD1	TRBJ1-5	CASSPGTADSNQPQHF	TGTGCCAGCAGCCCGGGGACAGCTGATAGCAATCAGCCCCAGCATTTT
NA	TRBV4-1	TRBD1	TRBJ2-6	CASSQRQGAGSGANVLTF	TGCGCCAGCAGCCAAAGACAGGGGGCCGGCTCTGGGGCCAACGTCCTGACTTTC
NA	TRBV18	TRBD1	TRBJ1-4	CASSPRVTGRVATNEKLFF	TGTGCCAGCTCACCACGGGTGACAGGGAGGGTCGCAACTAATGAAAAACTGTTTTTT
once	TRBV21-1	NA	TRBJ1-5	CASSKGDTLGNQPQHF	TGTGCCAGCAGCAAAGGGGACACACTGGGCAATCAGCCCCAGCATTTT
NA	TRBV15	NA	TRBJ2-3	CATSGSSVPTDTQYF	TGTGCCACCAGCGGCTCTAGCGTCCCCACAGATACGCAGTATTTT
NA	TRBV9	TRBD2	TRBJ2-5	CASSVTSGTSQETQYF	TGTGCCAGCAGCGTGACCTCCGGGACTAGCCAAGAGACCCAGTACTTC
NA	TRBV9	TRBD1	TRBJ2-7	CASSARGTGGFHEQYF	TGTGCCAGCAGCGCGAGGGGGACAGGGGGCTTCCACGAGCAGTACTTC
NA	TRBV6-1	TRBD2	TRBJ2-1	CASTSGGTYNEQFF	TGTGCCAGCACGTCGGGGGGGACCTACAATGAGCAGTTCTTC
few	TRBV6-5	NA	TRBJ1-1	CASWRNTEAFF	TGTGCCAGTTGGAGGAACACTGAAGCTTTCTTT
NA	TRBV18	TRBD1	TRBJ2-7	CASSPTTGSNEQYF	TGTGCCAGCTCACCAACGACAGGGTCCAACGAGCAGTACTTC
once	TRBV11-3	NA	TRBJ2-3	CASSPWNTDTQYF	TGTGCCAGCAGCCCCTGGAACACAGATACGCAGTATTTT
NA	TRBV30	NA	TRBJ2-3	CAWKPWAGGADTQYF	TGTGCCTGGAAGCCTTGGGCTGGGGGGGCGGATACGCAGTATTTT
NA	TRBV6-6	NA	TRBJ2-7	CASRLSNEQYF	TGTGCCAGCAGACTGTCCAACGAGCAGTACTTC